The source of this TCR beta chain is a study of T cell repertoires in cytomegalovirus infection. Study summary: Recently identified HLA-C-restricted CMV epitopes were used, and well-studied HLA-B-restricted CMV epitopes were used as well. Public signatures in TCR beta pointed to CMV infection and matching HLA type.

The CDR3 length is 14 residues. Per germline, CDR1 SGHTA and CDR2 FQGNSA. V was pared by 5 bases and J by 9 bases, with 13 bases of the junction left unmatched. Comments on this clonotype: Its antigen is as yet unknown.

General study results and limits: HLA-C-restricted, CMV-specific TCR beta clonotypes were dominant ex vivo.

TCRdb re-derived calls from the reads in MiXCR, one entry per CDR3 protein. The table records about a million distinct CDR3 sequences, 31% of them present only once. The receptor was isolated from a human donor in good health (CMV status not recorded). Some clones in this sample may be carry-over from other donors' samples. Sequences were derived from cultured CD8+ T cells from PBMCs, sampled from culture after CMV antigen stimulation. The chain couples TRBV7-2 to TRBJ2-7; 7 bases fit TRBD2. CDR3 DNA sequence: TGTGCCAGCAGCAGCCGATCGGGGGGAGCCGTGCAGTACGTC. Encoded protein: CASSSRSGGAVQYV.